Sequencing of this T cell receptor beta chain was carried out in a study of blood T cell repertoires in COVID-19. Background on the study: COVID-19 samples, acute and convalescent, were from the United States, Italy and Spain. T cells, B-cell-depleted T cells, or PBMCs supplied cDNA or gDNA.

Under the authors' procedure: By means of reference gene primer amplification, nucleated cell counts were estimated. Data came from immunoSEQ multiplex PCR; TCRdb stores just in-frame clones and leaves some out. V, J and clone size are taken as reported in that table, and D and trimming were inferred from the DNA itself. The sample holds about 34,000 clones, over 75% seen once. This CDR3 is built from 12 residues. CDR1 and CDR2 from the germline V gene are MDHEN and SYDVKM. V shed 1 base and J shed 3 bases, with 4 bases lying between them. The TCR was taken from a man in his sixties with active COVID-19. This chain uses TRBV28 with TRBJ2-7; D gene ambiguous. Sequenced material: peripheral blood. The CDR3 reads CASSLSLYEQYF. The CDR3 DNA is TGTGCCAGCAGTTTATCACTCTACGAGCAGTACTTC.